The T cell receptor (beta chain) described here comes from a study of vaccination and CD4 T cells after COVID-19. Study details: Participants, all vaccine recipients, received two doses of either BNT162b2 or mRNA-1273.

After removal of 2 bases from V and 6 bases from J, the junction contained 9 bases not matched to a gene. Germline V gene sequence: CDR1 DFQATT, CDR2 SNEGSKA (reference sequence). The CDR3 spans 15 residues. Sequencing of DNA taken from cultured CD4+ T cells relied on the Oncomine TCR Beta short-read assay. TCRdb re-called the PCR reads with MiXCR, one entry per CDR3 protein. The table lists 9,500 to 15,000 distinct CDR3 sequences, less than 40% of them singletons. Regarding treatment: approximately 11-day PBMC culture with coronavirus spike peptide pools or control peptides (ViraFEST assay). Under 2.5 million PBMCs were grown per well alongside approximately 9.2 IU/ml IL-2 and 10 ug/ml peptide pools. For this clonotype: The antigen remains undetermined.

Sequences were obtained from cultured CD4+ T cells from blood. The V call is TRBV20-1, the J call TRBJ2-1; 8 nucleotides agree with TRBD1. This receptor was obtained from a human donor with COVID-19. CDR3 sequence (DNA): TGCAGTGCTAGATTAACCGGGACAGGATCCAATGAGCAGTTCTTC. Its translation is CSARLTGTGSNEQFF.